This TCR beta chain was found in a study of molecular identifiers for immune sequencing clone quantification. Study background: Naive CD8 RNA (around 20,000 or 100,000 cells) was divided into five aliquots, with four sequenced.

Study results and limitations: Clonotypes topping 20 RNA copies carried over 97% of effector molecules but under 1% of naive ones.

In TCRdb, the PCR reads were re-called with MiXCR into one record per CDR3 protein. The sample yields approximately 550,000 distinct CDR3 sequences, around 21% seen once. This clonotype was seen many times. The antigen is unknown. The sequenced sample consisted of naive CD8+ T cells from blood, with Jurkat cell RNA spiked in. Subset described: FACS-sorted CD8+CD4-CCR7+CD45RA+ naive T cells. This sequence originates from a human donor in good health. Some libraries in this study had Jurkat cell RNA spiked in.

CDR3 nucleotide sequence: TGTGCCACCAGTGATTTGGGAGCCAATGAGCAGTTCTTC. This sequence encodes CATSDLGANEQFF. The rearrangement links TRBV24-1 to TRBJ2-1; D is uncertain. Germline assignment: CDR1 KGHDR and CDR2 SFDVKD. The CDR3 consists of 13 residues. Trimming left V 0 bases short and J 6 bases short, with 5 bases between.